This is a list of T cell receptor beta chains from one sample in a study of OX40 agonist ivuxolimab in advanced cancers. Generated by immunoSEQ multiplex PCR, the TCRdb table keeps only in-frame clones and is missing some. The repertoire has about 60,000 clones, about 85% of them found once; the top ten carry 16%. This material consisted of CD4+ or CD8+ T cells sorted from blood, taken in a trial of the OX40 agonist ivuxolimab. These receptors all come from an adult with an advanced solid tumor such as melanoma, head and neck, liver or kidney cancer. Each CDR3 is given with its conserved first and last residue.

J: TRBJ2-1
V: TRBV4-1
CDR3: CASSPRTRLAGIEEQFF

J: TRBJ2-7
V: TRBV6-6
CDR3: CASSYTQSSYEQYF

J: TRBJ2-3
V: TRBV5-4
CDR3: CASRSRAAFTDTQYF

J: TRBJ1-1
V: TRBV11-2
CDR3: CASSPSRGGTEAFF

J: TRBJ1-2
V: TRBV6-5
CDR3: CASRPQGADYGYTF

J: TRBJ2-7
V: TRBV6-5
CDR3: CASRPTGTGAYEQYF

J: TRBJ1-3
V: TRBV5-6
CDR3: CASSSGMGASGNTIYF

J: TRBJ2-4
V: TRBV6-6
CDR3: CASRADTNIQYF

J: TRBJ1-2
V: TRBV15
CDR3: CATSRVRQAGNGYTF

J: TRBJ2-1
V: TRBV27
CDR3: CASSLRQGWGREQFF

J: TRBJ2-1
V: TRBV6-1
CDR3: CASSEVGQILSYNEQFF

J: TRBJ2-5
V: TRBV7-8
CDR3: CASSFVIREGLGETQYF

J: TRBJ2-1
V: TRBV7-3
CDR3: CASSLRRRDRGYNEQFF

J: TRBJ1-5
V: TRBV6-5
CDR3: CASRYRDNQPQHF

J: TRBJ2-7
V: TRBV6-1
CDR3: CASRGSYEQYF

J: NA
V: TRBV14
CDR3: CASSPLGGEQYF

J: TRBJ2-1
V: TRBV11-1
CDR3: CASSLGGGVTYNEQFF

J: TRBJ1-4
V: TRBV30
CDR3: CAWSGLGQGGEKLFF

J: TRBJ1-5
V: TRBV11-2
CDR3: CASSLGGALYSNQPQHF

J: TRBJ2-6
V: TRBV5-1
CDR3: CASSYVSLSGANVLTF

J: TRBJ2-7
V: TRBV4-1
CDR3: CASSPDVWNEQYF

J: TRBJ2-7
V: TRBV6-5
CDR3: CASSAPGRSSYEQYF

J: TRBJ1-2
V: TRBV16
CDR3: CASSRQGAEGYTF

J: TRBJ1-5
V: TRBV30
CDR3: CAWSADRHSNQPQHF

J: TRBJ1-2
V: TRBV5-1
CDR3: CASSLEGTGYGYTF

J: TRBJ2-3
V: TRBV27
CDR3: CASGQLSTDTQYF

J: TRBJ2-3
V: TRBV11-2
CDR3: CASSLDLYQTDTQYF

J: TRBJ2-7
V: TRBV9
CDR3: CASSVDSTDYYEQYF

J: TRBJ2-7
V: TRBV10-1
CDR3: CASSDWDTYEQYF

J: TRBJ1-2
V: TRBV7-3
CDR3: CASSFGNYGYTF

J: TRBJ2-5
V: TRBV18
CDR3: CASSPGKETQYF

J: TRBJ2-6
V: TRBV7-9
CDR3: CASSANPGSVSGANVLTF

J: TRBJ2-3
V: TRBV28
CDR3: CASSFVLGGMTSTDTQYF

J: TRBJ2-7
V: TRBV19
CDR3: CASSMKGQNPYEQYF

J: TRBJ2-1
V: TRBV28
CDR3: CASSLAGGPVNEQFF

J: TRBJ2-7
V: TRBV7-8
CDR3: CASSLVLGSHEQYF

J: TRBJ2-2
V: TRBV27
CDR3: CASTKGQTRTGELFF

J: TRBJ2-7
V: TRBV28
CDR3: CASSPSDRPSAAQYF

J: TRBJ2-4
V: TRBV4-2
CDR3: CASSQDVPGSGTLSIQYF

J: TRBJ2-7
V: TRBV18
CDR3: CASSPTTYEQYF

J: TRBJ1-5
V: TRBV27
CDR3: CASSLIQGDQPQHF

J: TRBJ2-7
V: TRBV6-1
CDR3: CASNPSGLAGYEQYF

J: TRBJ1-4
V: TRBV4-1
CDR3: CASSQGQSNEKLFF

J: TRBJ1-3
V: TRBV18
CDR3: CASSPPQGAGGNTIYF

J: TRBJ2-1
V: TRBV11-3
CDR3: CASSSRTGGNEQFF

J: TRBJ1-1
V: TRBV27
CDR3: CASSFRTHTEAFF

J: TRBJ1-2
V: TRBV7-4
CDR3: CASSFQTENYGYTF

J: TRBJ1-1
V: TRBV4-1
CDR3: CASSQGAGQQHLSNTEAFF

J: TRBJ1-3
V: TRBV28
CDR3: CASSQTGVLGTIYF

J: TRBJ1-1
V: TRBV21-1
CDR3: CASTQGVNPEAFF

J: TRBJ2-7
V: TRBV5-4
CDR3: CASSSGTNYEQYF

J: TRBJ1-4
V: TRBV6-6
CDR3: CASRVANEKLFF